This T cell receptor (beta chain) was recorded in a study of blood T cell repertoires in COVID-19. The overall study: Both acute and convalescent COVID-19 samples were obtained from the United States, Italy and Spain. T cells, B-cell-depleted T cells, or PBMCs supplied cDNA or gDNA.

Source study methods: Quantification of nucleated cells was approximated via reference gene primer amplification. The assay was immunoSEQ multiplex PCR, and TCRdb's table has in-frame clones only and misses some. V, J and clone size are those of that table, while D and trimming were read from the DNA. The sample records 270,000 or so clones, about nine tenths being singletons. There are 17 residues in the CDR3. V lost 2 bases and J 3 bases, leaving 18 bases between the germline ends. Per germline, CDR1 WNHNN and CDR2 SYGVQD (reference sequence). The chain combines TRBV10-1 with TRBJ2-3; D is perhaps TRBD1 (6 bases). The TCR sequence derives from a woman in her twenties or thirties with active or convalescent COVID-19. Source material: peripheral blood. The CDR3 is CASSEAKWTTGTDTQYF. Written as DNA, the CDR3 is TGCGCCAGCAGTGAGGCCAAATGGACCACAGGGACAGATACGCAGTATTTT.